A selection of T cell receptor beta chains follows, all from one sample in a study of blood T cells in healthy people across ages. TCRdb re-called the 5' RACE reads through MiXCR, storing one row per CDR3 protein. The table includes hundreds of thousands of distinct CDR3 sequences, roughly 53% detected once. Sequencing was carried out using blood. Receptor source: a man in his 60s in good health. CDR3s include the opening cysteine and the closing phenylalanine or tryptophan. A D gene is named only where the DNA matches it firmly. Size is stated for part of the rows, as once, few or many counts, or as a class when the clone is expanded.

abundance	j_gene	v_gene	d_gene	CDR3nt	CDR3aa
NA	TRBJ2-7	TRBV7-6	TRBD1	TGTGCCAGCAGCTTAGAGCCTACCCGGACAGGGTATTTATTCGAGCAGTACTTC	CASSLEPTRTGYLFEQYF
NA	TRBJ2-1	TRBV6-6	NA	TGTGCCAGCACGACTCCGCTGGGACGGGGCCCCTACAATGAGCAGTTCTTC	CASTTPLGRGPYNEQFF
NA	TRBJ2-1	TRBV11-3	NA	TGTGCCAGCTGCACGGGGGGCAACAATGAGCAGTTCTTC	CASCTGGNNEQFF
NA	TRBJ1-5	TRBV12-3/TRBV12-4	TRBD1	TGTGCCAGCAGATCGACAGGGGAGGGGATTCAGCCCCAGCATTTT	CASRSTGEGIQPQHF
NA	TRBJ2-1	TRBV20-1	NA	TGCAGTGCCGGAGGGTCCCCAGGGGAGCAGTTCTTC	CSAGGSPGEQFF
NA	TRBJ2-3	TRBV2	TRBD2	TGTGCCAGCAGTGATGTACTAGCGGGGCCCGTACTTTCAGATACGCAGTATTTT	CASSDVLAGPVLSDTQYF
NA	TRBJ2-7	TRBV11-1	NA	TGTGCCAGCAGTGAGAAGGGGGACACCGACGAGCAGTACTTC	CASSEKGDTDEQYF
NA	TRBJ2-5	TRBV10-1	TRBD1	TGCGCCAGCAGCTCGGACCAGGGGGTCGAGACCCAGTACTTC	CASSSDQGVETQYF
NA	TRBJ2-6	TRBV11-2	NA	TGTGCCAGCAGCTTCCTCCCCGGGTTGAGCTCTGGGGCCAACGTCCTGACTTTC	CASSFLPGLSSGANVLTF
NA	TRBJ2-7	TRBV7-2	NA	TGTGCCAGCAGTGGAGGGGGTCCAGCCTACGAGCAGTACTTC	CASSGGGPAYEQYF
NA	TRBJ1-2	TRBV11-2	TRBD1	TGTGCCAGCAGCTTCGGGACAGGGGGCGATGGCTACACCTTC	CASSFGTGGDGYTF
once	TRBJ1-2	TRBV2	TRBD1	TGTGCCAGCAGGGTCGTCACAGGGGGCGCGGGCTATGGCTACACCTTC	CASRVVTGGAGYGYTF
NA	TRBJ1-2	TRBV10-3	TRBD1	TGTGCCATCAGTGACGGTTTGGGACAGGGAGCTAACTATGGCTACACCTTC	CAISDGLGQGANYGYTF
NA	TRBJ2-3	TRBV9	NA	TGTGCCAGCAGCCCCCGCTCACAGGGCCCCAGTGGTACGCAGTATTTT	CASSPRSQGPSGTQYF
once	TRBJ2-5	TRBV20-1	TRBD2	TGCAGTGCTCCTCGAACCTTAGCGGGGGAAGAGACCCAGTACTTC	CSAPRTLAGEETQYF
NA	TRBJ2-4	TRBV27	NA	TGTGCCAGCAAAGGCACGACGGGGAGAAACATTCAGTACTTC	CASKGTTGRNIQYF
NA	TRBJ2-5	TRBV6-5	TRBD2	TGTGCCAGCAGTTCCCCCGGGAAGCGGGGGCCGGGCCAAGAGACCCAGTACTTC	CASSSPGKRGPGQETQYF
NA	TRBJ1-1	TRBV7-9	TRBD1	TGTGCCACCAGCGGAAGGACAGGCGGGAACACTGAAGCTTTCTTT	CATSGRTGGNTEAFF
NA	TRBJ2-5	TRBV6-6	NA	TGTGCCAGCAGTTACCGGCAGGCAGAGACCCAGTACTTC	CASSYRQAETQYF
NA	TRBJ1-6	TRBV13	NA	TGTGCCAGCAGCTCCGGGGGGCAGGTTAATTCACCCCTCCACTTT	CASSSGGQVNSPLHF
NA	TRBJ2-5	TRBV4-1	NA	TGCGCCAGCAGCCAAGGCCTCGGCAGCGCGTGGGAGACCCAGTACTTC	CASSQGLGSAWETQYF
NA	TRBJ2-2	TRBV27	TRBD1	TGTGCCAGCAGTTTAGGGACAGGGGCGAACACCGGGGAGCTGTTTTTT	CASSLGTGANTGELFF
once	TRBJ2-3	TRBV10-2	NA	TGCGCCAGCAACCCAGAAGGCGGCACAGATACGCAGTATTTT	CASNPEGGTDTQYF
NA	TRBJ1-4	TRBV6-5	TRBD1	TGTGCCAGCGCCGGACAGGGGGCAGAAAAACTGTTTTTT	CASAGQGAEKLFF
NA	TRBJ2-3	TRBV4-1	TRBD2	TGCGCCAGCAGCCAAGTGATTAGCGGGGGAGTCGTGGATACGCAGTATTTT	CASSQVISGGVVDTQYF
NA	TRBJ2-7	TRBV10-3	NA	TGTGCCATCAGTGGTACAGGGAGTAACTACGAGCAGTACTTC	CAISGTGSNYEQYF
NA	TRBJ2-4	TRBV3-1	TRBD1	TGTGCCAGCAGCCGAGCACAGGGGGCCAAAAACATTCAGTACTTC	CASSRAQGAKNIQYF
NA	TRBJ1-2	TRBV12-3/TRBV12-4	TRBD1	TGTGCCAGCAGTTTATTGACAGGGGGCAGTTCGGTCACCTTC	CASSLLTGGSSVTF
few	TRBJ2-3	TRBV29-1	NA	TGCAGCGTTGACAGGGACGGCACAGATACGCAGTATTTT	CSVDRDGTDTQYF
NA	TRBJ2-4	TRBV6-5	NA	TGTGCCAGCAGTTACTCGTCAGGGAACATTCAGTACTTC	CASSYSSGNIQYF
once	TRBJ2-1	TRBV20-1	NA	TGCAGTGCTGGGGACCCAAGGGGTTCCAATGAGCAGTTCTTC	CSAGDPRGSNEQFF
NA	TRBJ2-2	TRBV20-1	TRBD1	TGCAGTGCTACCCGTGGGACAGGGGGCGGGGAGCTGTTTTTT	CSATRGTGGGELFF
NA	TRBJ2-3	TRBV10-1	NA	TGCGCCAGCAGTGATATCGCCACAGATACGCAGTATTTT	CASSDIATDTQYF
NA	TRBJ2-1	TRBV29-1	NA	TGCAGAGCTGGGGACACCTACAATGAGCAGTTCTTC	CRAGDTYNEQFF
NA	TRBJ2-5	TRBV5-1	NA	TGCGCCAGCAGCTTGTTGATGTCCGGCCAAGAGACCCAGTACTTC	CASSLLMSGQETQYF
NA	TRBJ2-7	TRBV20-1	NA	TGCAGTGCCAGTTGGGGCAACTACGAGCAGTACTTC	CSASWGNYEQYF
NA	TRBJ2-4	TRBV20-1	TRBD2	TGCAGTGCACGACTAGCGGGGGGGCGGGGAGCCAAAAACATTCAGTACTTC	CSARLAGGRGAKNIQYF
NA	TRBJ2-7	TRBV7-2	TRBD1	TGTGCCAGCAGCTACGCCGGGACAGGGAACAACTACGAGCAGTACTTC	CASSYAGTGNNYEQYF
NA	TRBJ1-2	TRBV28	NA	TGTGCCAGCAGTTTCCGACAGCCCCCCTATGGCTACACCTTC	CASSFRQPPYGYTF
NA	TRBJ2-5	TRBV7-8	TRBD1	TGTGCCAGCAGCTTAGGTGGGGGCCCGACAGGGGGGTACCAAGAGACCCAGTACTTC	CASSLGGGPTGGYQETQYF